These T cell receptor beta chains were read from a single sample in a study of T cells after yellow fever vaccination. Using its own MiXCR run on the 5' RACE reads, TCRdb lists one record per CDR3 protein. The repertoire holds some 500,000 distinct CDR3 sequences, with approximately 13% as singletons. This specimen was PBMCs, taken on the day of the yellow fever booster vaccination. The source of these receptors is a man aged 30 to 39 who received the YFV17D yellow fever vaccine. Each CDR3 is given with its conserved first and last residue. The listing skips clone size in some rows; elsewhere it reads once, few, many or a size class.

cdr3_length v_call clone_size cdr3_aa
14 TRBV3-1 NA CASSPNRALTEQYF
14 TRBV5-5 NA CASSPQGGGETQYF
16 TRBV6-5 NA CASSYSKFGGSYEQYF
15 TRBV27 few CASSLGTSLTDTQYF
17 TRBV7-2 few CASSSTRYWRRNSPLHF
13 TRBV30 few CAWGRGEAYEQYF
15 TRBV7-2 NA CASSYQGGSYNEQFF
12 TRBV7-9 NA CASSSYDYGYTF
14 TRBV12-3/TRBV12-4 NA CASSLELLNEKLFF
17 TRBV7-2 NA CASRLGLAGGPSGELFF
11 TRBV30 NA CAWSVRQLTYF
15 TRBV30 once CAWSFGGTGANVLTF
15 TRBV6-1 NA CASRKTGLAYNEQFF
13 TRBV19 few CASSPQGGDTQYF
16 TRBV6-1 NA CASNWGGRGHYNEQFF
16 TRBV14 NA CASSQATGRYTDTQYF
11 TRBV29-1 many CSVENGGELFF
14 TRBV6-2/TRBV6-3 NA CASSYGLTYNEQFF
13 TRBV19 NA CASSPGQLFEQYF
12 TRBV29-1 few CSVEDPWYGYTF
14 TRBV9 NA CASSVELAGGPSVF
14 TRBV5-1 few CASRTSRVDTEAFF
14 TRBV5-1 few CASSPGRMNEKLFF
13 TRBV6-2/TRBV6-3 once CASSYVGGYEQYF
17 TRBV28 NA CASSLFSGTDMNTEAFF
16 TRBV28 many CASSLGGTRGNNEQFF
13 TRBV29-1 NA CSVGGQGPYEQYF
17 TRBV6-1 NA CASSPGPSLRGNTEAFF
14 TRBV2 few CASKGRPEAYEQYF
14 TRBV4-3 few CASSLNWLADTQYF
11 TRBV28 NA CASSPLLEQYF
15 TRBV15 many CATSSNGAGSTEAFF
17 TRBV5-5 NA CASSLGHLLQGANGYTF
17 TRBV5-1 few CASTSAGGDNPYNEQFF
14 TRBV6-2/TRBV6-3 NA CATKGLAQADTQYF
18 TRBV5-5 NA CASSLARLAGGPRDTQYF
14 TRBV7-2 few CASSKQGARSPLHF
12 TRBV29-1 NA CSVRRDRYEQYF
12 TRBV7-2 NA CASNREADTQYF
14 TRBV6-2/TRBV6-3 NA CASSMLGLNTEAFF
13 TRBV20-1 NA CSAAGLAYNEQFF
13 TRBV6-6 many CASSYGGNQPQHF
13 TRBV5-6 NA CASSLGLTTEAFF
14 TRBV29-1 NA CSVEPGAHQETQYF
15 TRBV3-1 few CASSQGSASSETQYF
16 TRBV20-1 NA CSARDDPGQGWDEQYF
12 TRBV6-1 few CASSERSGELFF
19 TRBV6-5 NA CASSYTGTSGSYSPYEQYF
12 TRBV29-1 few CSVDGFDTEAFF
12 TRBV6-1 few CASLGLGETQYF
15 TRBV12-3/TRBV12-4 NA CASSFRDGAYNEQFF
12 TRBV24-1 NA CATSDRPGELFF
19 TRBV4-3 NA CASSQDYPRAVLAKNIQYF
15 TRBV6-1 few CASRQTGEMNTEAFF
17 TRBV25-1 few CASSDQSGSSSKNIQYF
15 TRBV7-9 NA CASSSRTGPGDIQYF
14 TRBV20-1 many CSASRGSSYNEQFF
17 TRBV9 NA CASSPSPLLAAQETQYF
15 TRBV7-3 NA CASSFGDSRGNEQFF
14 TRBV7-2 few CASKLTRGAGEQYF